The rows below give T cell receptor beta chains drawn from one sample of a study of cytomegalovirus exposure and HLA in healthy donors. Here immunoSEQ multiplex PCR was the method, and the copy in TCRdb shows in-frame clones only, minus some. The sample shows some 90,000 clones, roughly 60% of them seen only once. The sequenced material came from PBMCs. These TCRs come from a boy younger than 18 in good health and CMV-seropositive. Both conserved end residues are part of each CDR3. Fields, in order: J gene, V gene, CDR3 protein.

j_gene: TRBJ1-6
v_gene: TRBV5-4
CDR3aa: CASSSTGSYSPLHF

j_gene: TRBJ2-5
v_gene: TRBV9
CDR3aa: CASSVGSGGPQETQYF

j_gene: TRBJ1-5
v_gene: TRBV11-2
CDR3aa: CASSLDRLDQPQHF

j_gene: TRBJ2-1
v_gene: TRBV7-4
CDR3aa: CASSPLPGRARDEQFF

j_gene: TRBJ2-1
v_gene: TRBV7-3
CDR3aa: CASSLTRENEQFF

j_gene: TRBJ2-1
v_gene: TRBV12-5
CDR3aa: CASGLVGLAGGSSSYNEQFF

j_gene: TRBJ1-1
v_gene: TRBV27
CDR3aa: CASSFTVEDVAFF

j_gene: TRBJ2-3
v_gene: TRBV19
CDR3aa: CASRESGGRGDTQYF

j_gene: TRBJ1-6
v_gene: TRBV18
CDR3aa: CASSPTGTGRTYNSPLHF

j_gene: TRBJ2-3
v_gene: TRBV5-1
CDR3aa: CASSPNPGLDTQYF

j_gene: TRBJ2-2
v_gene: TRBV5-6
CDR3aa: CASSSPTSGGWTGELFF

j_gene: TRBJ2-3
v_gene: TRBV9
CDR3aa: CASSPGGGPRTDTQYF

j_gene: TRBJ1-5
v_gene: TRBV29-1
CDR3aa: CSVGQGHQPQNF

j_gene: TRBJ2-7
v_gene: TRBV10-1
CDR3aa: CATERTGGMYEQYF

j_gene: TRBJ2-7
v_gene: TRBV7-2
CDR3aa: CASSPKTRNTYEQYF

j_gene: TRBJ2-1
v_gene: TRBV5-1
CDR3aa: CASSQTPNEQFF